The present T cell receptor beta chain was sequenced within a study of blood T cells in healthy people across ages. A second PCR, run for about 6 to 11 cycles, used a sample-barcoded 5' primer plus a J-beta primer mix. Researchers report that a template-switch adaptor with 12 random nucleotides tagged each cDNA molecule. TCRdb passed the 5' RACE reads through MiXCR, listing each CDR3 protein once. The table includes about 1.4 million distinct CDR3 sequences, 59% detected once. This CDR3 is 14 amino acids long. The germline V gene has CDR1 LGHDT and CDR2 YNNKEL (reference sequence). A note on this clonotype: Its antigen remains unidentified.

Whole-study findings and limits: It was held that diversity estimates obtained from one million T cells represented underestimates. Relative to aged donors, long-lived donors carried more naive CD4+ cells and displayed higher diversity. Observed TCR beta diversity per million T cells went down as age went up. This fall followed a roughly linear course with age.

This sequence originates from a young man in good health. This sequence joins TRBV3-1 and TRBJ2-4; the match to TRBD1 covers 7 bases. The DNA end is a closer match to TRBJ2-5, so the J assignment may be wrong. The material sequenced was blood. CDR3: CASSRTGEHETQYF. The CDR3 coding sequence is TGTGCCAGCAGCCGTACAGGGGAACACGAGACCCAGTACTTC.